Each of the 15 T cell receptor beta chains below was sequenced from the same sample in a study of blood T cell repertoires in COVID-19. The data were produced by immunoSEQ multiplex PCR, yet TCRdb's version contains in-frame clones alone and is incomplete. The sample holds approximately 300,000 clones, around 88% seen once. Sequenced sample: peripheral blood. Receptor source: a woman between 45 and 60 years old with acute or convalescent COVID-19.

This chain connects TRBV5-6 to TRBJ2-2; D is uncertain. V was pared by 2 bases and J by 8 bases, with 7 bases between. This CDR3 is built from 12 residues. Per the germline V gene, CDR1 is SGHDT and CDR2 is YYEEEE. This CDR3 reads CASSFVEGELFF. In DNA, the CDR3 is TGTGCCAGCAGCTTCGTTGAGGGGGAGCTGTTTTTT.

CDR3 in amino acids: CASSIGQGALGNSPLHF. CDR3 coding DNA: TGTGCCAGCAGCATCGGACAGGGGGCGCTTGGAAACTCACCCCTCCACTTT. V usage is TRBV5-8 and J usage is TRBJ1-6; TRBD1 agrees at 11 bases. The CDR3 covers 17 residues. CDR1 is SGHTS and CDR2 is YDEGEE in the germline V gene. The V and J ends lost 4 bases and 10 bases, in that order; junction bases with no gene match: 13.

Regarding this clone: One end of the junction does not line up with germline, which may come from a read error. This chain uses TRBV7-9 with TRBJ1-3; possibly TRBD1 for D (5 bases). Germline V gives CDR1 SEHNR, CDR2 FQNEAQ (reference sequence). The CDR3 has 13 amino acids. The CDR3 region is CACRQPSGNTIYF. The CDR3 bases are TGTGCCTGCAGACAGCCCTCTGGAAACACCATATATTTT.

V is TRBV5-4 and J is TRBJ1-3; 7 nucleotides agree with TRBD1. J lost 3 bases, V lost 3 bases, and 3 bases had no gene match. The CDR3 runs 14 residues. The germline CDR1 and CDR2 sequences are SGHNT and YYREEE (reference sequence). CDR3 residues: CASSWGTVGNTIYF. CDR3 DNA sequence: TGTGCCAGCAGCTGGGGGACAGTTGGAAACACCATATATTTT.

The chain uses TRBV2 and TRBJ2-1, with a weak D call TRBD2 (5 bases). Germline CDR1 and CDR2: SNHLY and FYNNEI. The CDR3 is made up of 14 amino acids. Trimming removed 4 bases from V and 7 bases from J, with 14 bases in between. This chain's CDR3 is CASSAASGSNEQFF. In DNA, the CDR3 is TGTGCCAGCAGTGCAGCATCGGGGTCAAATGAGCAGTTCTTC.

The chain uses TRBV12-3 or TRBV12-4 and TRBJ1-6; D not certain. Trimming removed 5 bases at V and 10 bases at J, with 12 bases between. There are 13 residues in the CDR3. The CDR3 sequence: CASSLEGRSPLHF. DNA for the CDR3: TGTGCCAGCAGTCTCGAGGGAAGATCACCCCTCCACTTT.

The table lists this clone with a count of one. The chain uses TRBV4-3 and TRBJ2-5; 7 bases line up with TRBD2. J lost 3 bases, V lost 0 bases, and 7 bases had no gene match. Germline values: CDR1 LGHNA, CDR2 YSLEER. The CDR3 runs 16 residues. CDR3 nucleotides: TGCGCCAGCAGCCAAGATTACGAGGGAGGGAAAGAGACCCAGTACTTC. This codes for CASSQDYEGGKETQYF.

The chain links TRBV19 to TRBJ2-3, with a possible D match to TRBD2 (6 bases). The germline gives CDR1 LNHDA, CDR2 SQIVND (reference sequence). V lost 4 bases to trimming and J lost 3 bases, with 11 bases between them. The CDR3 has 14 residues. CDR3 coding DNA: TGTGCCAGTAGTACAAGGAGCGGGACAGATACGCAGTATTTT. Its protein product is CASSTRSGTDTQYF.

Written as DNA, the CDR3 is TGTGCCAGCAGTGCCCGGACTAGCGGGGTTCGGGAGACCCAGTACTTC. Its translation is CASSARTSGVRETQYF. The V and J genes are TRBV27 and TRBJ2-5; 12 bases match TRBD2. The J segment lost 5 bases and the V segment lost 5 bases, leaving 9 bases of the junction unmatched. Looked up from germline, CDR1 is MNHEY and CDR2 is SMNVEV (reference sequence). The CDR3 has 16 residues.

The chain combines TRBV5-4 with TRBJ2-3, with D possibly matching TRBD2 (5 bases). The germline V gene has CDR1 SGHNT and CDR2 YYREEE (reference sequence). V was clipped by 1 base and J by 5 bases, with 14 bases between them. The CDR3 consists of 15 residues. In DNA form, the CDR3 reads TGTGCCAGCAGCTTGACTAGGGAAAGGGAAGATACGCAGTATTTT. Translation gives CASSLTREREDTQYF.

This chain uses TRBV4-3 with TRBJ1-1, with a tentative D call TRBD1 (6 bases). The CDR3 spans 16 residues. V lost 5 bases to trimming and J lost 5 bases, with 21 bases between them. Germline V lookup: CDR1 LGHNA, CDR2 YSLEER. The DNA for the CDR3 is TGCGCCAGCAGCAAACCCGGAGGGGGGGCAGGAACTGAAGCTTTCTTT. Translation: CASSKPGGGAGTEAFF.

J is TRBJ2-3 and V is TRBV10-3, with D possibly being TRBD1 (6 bases). The germline V gene encodes CDR1 ENHRY and CDR2 SYGVKD. The CDR3 extends over 15 amino acids. V dropped 3 bases and J dropped 1 base, with 11 bases sitting between them. This CDR3 is CAISEQSGGTDTQYF. The CDR3 region has the DNA TGTGCCATCAGTGAACAGTCAGGGGGCACAGATACGCAGTATTTT.

The gene calls are TRBV5-1 and TRBJ2-3; TRBD1 might be the D (6 bases). V lost 0 bases and J lost 2, with 13 bases in between. Germline-derived CDR1 and CDR2 are SGHRS and YFSETQ. This CDR3 contains 16 residues. CDR3 region: CASSLGRDKSTDTQYF. As DNA, the CDR3 is TGCGCCAGCAGCTTGGGCAGGGACAAATCCACAGATACGCAGTATTTT. The full variable domain, rest sourced from reference TRBV5-1 and TRBJ2-3, is KAGVTQTPRYLIKTRGQQVTLSCSPISGHRSVSWYQQTPGQGLQFLFEYFSETQRNKGNFPGRFSGRQFSNSRSEMNVSTLELGDSALYLCASSLGRDKSTDTQYFGPGTRLTVL.

This chain connects TRBV3-1 (or the pseudogene TRBV3-2) to TRBJ2-3; D is ambiguous. Looked up from germline, CDR1 is LGHDT and CDR2 is YNNKEL (reference sequence). CDR3 length: 13 amino acids. Deletions cut 4 bases from V and 2 bases from J, with 7 bases between. The CDR3 reads CASSPLITDTQYF. The DNA for the CDR3 is TGTGCCAGCAGCCCTTTAATCACAGATACGCAGTATTTT.

This chain connects TRBV7-8 to TRBJ2-7; the match to TRBD1 covers 7 bases. Germline V lookup: CDR1 SGHVS, CDR2 FQNEAQ. The CDR3 extends over 14 amino acids. The junction had 5 bases not matched to a gene; V was cut back by 1 base and J by 5 bases. The CDR3 region has the DNA TGTGCCAGCAGCTTAGAAGGGGGCCCACACGAGCAGTACTTC. It translates to CASSLEGGPHEQYF.